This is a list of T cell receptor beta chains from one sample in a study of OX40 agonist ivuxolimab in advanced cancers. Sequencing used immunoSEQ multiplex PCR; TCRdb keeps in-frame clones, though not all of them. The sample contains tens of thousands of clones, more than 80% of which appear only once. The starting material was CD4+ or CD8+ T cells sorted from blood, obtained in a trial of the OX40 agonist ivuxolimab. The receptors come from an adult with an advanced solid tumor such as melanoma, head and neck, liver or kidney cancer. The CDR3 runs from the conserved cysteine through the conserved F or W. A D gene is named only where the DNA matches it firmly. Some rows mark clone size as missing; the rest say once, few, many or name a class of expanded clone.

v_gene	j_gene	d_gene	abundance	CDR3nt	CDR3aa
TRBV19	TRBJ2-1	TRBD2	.	TGTGCCAGTAGCACCACTAGCGGGGGGTTCAATGAGCAGTTCTTC	CASSTTSGGFNEQFF
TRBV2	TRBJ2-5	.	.	TGTGCCAGCAGTTACCTCAGGGGAGAAGAGACCCAGTACTTC	CASSYLRGEETQYF
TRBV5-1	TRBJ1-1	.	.	TGCGCCAGCAGCAGTACAGGGAACACTGAAGCTTTCTTT	CASSSTGNTEAFF
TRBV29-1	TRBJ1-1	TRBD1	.	TGCAGCGTGACCCCGGGGGACAGGGAAGCTTTCTTT	CSVTPGDREAFF
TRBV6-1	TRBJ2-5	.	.	TGTGCCAGCAGTCTCTCGGAGACCCAGTACTTC	CASSLSETQYF
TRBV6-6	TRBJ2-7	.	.	TGTGCCAGCAGTCCCTCCCCAGACCGATATCGCTACGAGCAGTACTTC	CASSPSPDRYRYEQYF
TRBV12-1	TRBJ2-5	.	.	TGTGCCAGCAGCTTCTTTGTACGGACGGGTAAGACCCAGTACTTC	CASSFFVRTGKTQYF
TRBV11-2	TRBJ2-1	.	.	TGTGCCAGCAGCAGGGTTGATGAGCAGTTCTTC	CASSRVDEQFF
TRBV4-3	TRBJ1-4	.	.	TGCGCCAGCAGCCAAGAAGGGGAAAAACTGTTTTTT	CASSQEGEKLFF
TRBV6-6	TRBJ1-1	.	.	TGTGCCAGCAGTACCGGGAACACTGAAGCTTTCTTT	CASSTGNTEAFF
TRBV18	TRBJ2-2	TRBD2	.	TGTGCCAGCTCACCACGGGCGAGACTAGCGGGGACCCTTATTAACACCGGGGAGCTGTTTTTT	CASSPRARLAGTLINTGELFF
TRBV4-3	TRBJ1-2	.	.	TGCGCCAGCAGCCGAGGGGAGGAGGACTATGGCTACACCTTC	CASSRGEEDYGYTF
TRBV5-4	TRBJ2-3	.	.	TGTGCCAGCAGCTTGGTTAGTGGCACAGATACGCAGTATTTT	CASSLVSGTDTQYF
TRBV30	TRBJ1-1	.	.	TGTGCCTGGAAGGGGGAGAACACTGAAGCTTTCTTT	CAWKGENTEAFF
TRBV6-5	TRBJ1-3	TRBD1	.	TGTGCCAGCAGGCAGGGGGCTTCCTCTGGAAACACCATATATTTT	CASRQGASSGNTIYF
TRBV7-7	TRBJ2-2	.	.	TGTGCTAGCAAGGTGGGGATCTCTACCGGGGAGCTGTTTTTT	CASKVGISTGELFF
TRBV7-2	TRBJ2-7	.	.	TGCGCCAGCAGCCAAGATACAGGACATAAAGGCTACGAGCAGTACTTC	CASSQDTGHKGYEQYF
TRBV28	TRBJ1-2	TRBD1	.	TGTGCCAGCCAGACAGGGTCTAATGGCTACACCTTC	CASQTGSNGYTF
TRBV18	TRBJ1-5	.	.	TGTGCCAGCTCACCCGGGACCCAGAATCAGCCCCAGCATTTT	CASSPGTQNQPQHF
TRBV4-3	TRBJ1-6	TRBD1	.	TGCGCCAGCAGCCAAACCCCGACAGGGGGGGATTCACCCCTCCACTTT	CASSQTPTGGDSPLHF
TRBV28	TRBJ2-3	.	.	TGTGCCAGCAGGCTGGGCCAAGTCACAGATACGCAGTATTTT	CASRLGQVTDTQYF
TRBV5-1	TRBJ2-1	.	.	TGCGCCAGCAGCATCGGGACACAGCAGTTCTTC	CASSIGTQQFF
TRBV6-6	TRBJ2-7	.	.	TGTGCCAGCAGTGCGGGGACGGACTACGAGCAGTACTTC	CASSAGTDYEQYF
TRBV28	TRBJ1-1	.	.	TGTGCCAGCAGCTCTCAGGGTTTAAAGACTGAAGCTTTCTTT	CASSSQGLKTEAFF
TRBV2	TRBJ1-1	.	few	TGTGCCAGCAGGGGGGACCTAGCCACTGAAGCTTTCTTT	CASRGDLATEAFF
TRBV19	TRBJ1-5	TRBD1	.	TGTGCCAGTAGTGTTTCAGGGGGAAGAAGTTTACAGCCCCAGCATTTT	CASSVSGGRSLQPQHF
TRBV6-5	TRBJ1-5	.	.	TGTGCCAGCAGTTACTCGAACGGCGGGTCTGCGCCCCAGCATTTT	CASSYSNGGSAPQHF
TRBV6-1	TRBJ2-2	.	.	TGTGCCAGCAGTCCGGGCTTCGTTTGGACCGGGGAGCTGTTTTTT	CASSPGFVWTGELFF
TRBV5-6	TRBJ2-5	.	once	TGTGCCAGCAGCCAAGAATCGGCGGGGACCCAGTACTTC	CASSQESAGTQYF
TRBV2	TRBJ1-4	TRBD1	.	TGTGCCAGCAGTGGGATCCGGGACAGGGGTGAAAAACTGTTTTTT	CASSGIRDRGEKLFF
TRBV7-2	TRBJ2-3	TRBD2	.	TGTGCCAGCAGCTACACTAGCGGGGGCTCAAGCACAGATACGCAGTATTTT	CASSYTSGGSSTDTQYF
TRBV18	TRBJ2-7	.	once	TGTGCCAGCTCACTACCACAGGCGGGGACCTACGAGCAGTACTTC	CASSLPQAGTYEQYF
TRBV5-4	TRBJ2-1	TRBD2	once	TGTGCCAGCAGCTTGGATGGTAGCGGGGGTTCAAATGAGCAGTTCTTC	CASSLDGSGGSNEQFF
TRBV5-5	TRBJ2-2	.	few	TGTGCCAGCCAACGAGGGGGGAACACCGGGGAGCTGTTTTTT	CASQRGGNTGELFF
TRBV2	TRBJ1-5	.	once	TGTGCCAGCAGTCCCACAGGGTATAGCAATCAGCCCCAGCATTTT	CASSPTGYSNQPQHF
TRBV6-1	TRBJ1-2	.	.	TGTGCCGGCCGCGTTGCGGCGTACTATGGCTACACCTTC	CAGRVAAYYGYTF
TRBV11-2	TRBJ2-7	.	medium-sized	TGTGCCAGCAGCTCTCACTTCGAGCAGTACTTC	CASSSHFEQYF
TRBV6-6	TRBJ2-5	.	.	TGTGCCAGCAGCCCCCCATTGGAGGAAAAGAGGACCCAGTACTTC	CASSPPLEEKRTQYF
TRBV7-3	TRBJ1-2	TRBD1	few	TGTGCCAGCAGCTTCGGACAGGGTTATGGCTACACCTTC	CASSFGQGYGYTF
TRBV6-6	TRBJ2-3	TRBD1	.	TGTGCCAGCAGTTACGACAGGGGAACAGATACGCAGTATTTT	CASSYDRGTDTQYF
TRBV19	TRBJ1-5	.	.	TGTGCCAGTAGTTCCAAGGACGGATTTAGCAATCAGCCCCAGCATTTT	CASSSKDGFSNQPQHF
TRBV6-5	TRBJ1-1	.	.	TGTGCCAGCAGCAGAAACACTGAAGCTTTCTTT	CASSRNTEAFF
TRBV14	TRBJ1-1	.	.	TGTGCCAGCAGCCAAGATCTTCAGGGGCTCGGCGGTAAAGCTTTCTTT	CASSQDLQGLGGKAFF
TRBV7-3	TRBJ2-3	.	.	TGTGCCAGCGCTCAGGGAGATACGCAGTATTTT	CASAQGDTQYF